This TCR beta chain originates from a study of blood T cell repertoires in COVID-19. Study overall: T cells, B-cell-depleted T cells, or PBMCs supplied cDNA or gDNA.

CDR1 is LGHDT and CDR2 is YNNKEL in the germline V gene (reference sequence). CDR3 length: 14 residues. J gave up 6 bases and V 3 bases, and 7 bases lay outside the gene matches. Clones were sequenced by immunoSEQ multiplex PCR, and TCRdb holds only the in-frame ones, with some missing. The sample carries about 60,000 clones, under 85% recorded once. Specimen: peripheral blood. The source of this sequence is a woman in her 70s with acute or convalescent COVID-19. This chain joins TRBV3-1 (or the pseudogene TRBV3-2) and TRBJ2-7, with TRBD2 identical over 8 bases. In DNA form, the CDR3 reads TGTGCCAGCAGCCACCCCGGGGGGGCTTCCGAGCAGTACTTC. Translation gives CASSHPGGASEQYF.